Listed below are T cell receptor beta chains from one sample, sequenced in a study of T cell changes during pregnancy in multiple sclerosis. Some clones are missing from TCRdb's copy, which holds only in-frame ones; the method was immunoSEQ multiplex PCR. The sample contains approximately 30,000 clones, around nine tenths of which appear only once. The input for sequencing was CD8+ T cells from peripheral blood mononuclear cells, taken in the first trimester of pregnancy. Receptor source: a female donor with multiple sclerosis, enrolled in a pregnancy study. Both conserved end residues are part of each CDR3. The D gene is left open where the match is weak. Rows may omit the clone size; those that give it use once, few, many or a size class.

abundance: .
j_gene: TRBJ1-6
d_gene: TRBD1
v_gene: TRBV5-6
CDR3aa: CASSPRGLSYNSPLHF
CDR3nt: TGTGCCAGCAGCCCCAGGGGGCTCTCCTATAATTCACCCCTCCACTTT

abundance: few
j_gene: TRBJ2-7
d_gene: TRBD1
v_gene: TRBV7-9
CDR3aa: CASSRTGDFTYEQYF
CDR3nt: TGTGCCAGCAGCCGGACAGGCGATTTTACCTACGAGCAGTACTTC

abundance: .
j_gene: TRBJ2-3
d_gene: TRBD2
v_gene: TRBV27
CDR3aa: CASSQDGGYTDTQYF
CDR3nt: TGTGCCAGCAGCCAAGACGGGGGGTACACAGATACGCAGTATTTT

abundance: .
j_gene: TRBJ2-3
d_gene: TRBD2
v_gene: TRBV7-9
CDR3aa: CASSSLAGDPSDTQYF
CDR3nt: TGTGCCAGCAGCTCCTTAGCGGGAGATCCGTCCGATACGCAGTATTTT

abundance: once
j_gene: TRBJ2-7
d_gene: TRBD1
v_gene: TRBV13
CDR3aa: CASSTGTGYSSYEQYF
CDR3nt: TGTGCCAGCAGCACCGGGACAGGATATAGCTCCTACGAGCAGTACTTC

abundance: .
j_gene: TRBJ2-3
d_gene: .
v_gene: TRBV13
CDR3aa: CASSTQRSTGHAVDTQYF
CDR3nt: TGTGCCAGCAGCACCCAACGCTCGACAGGCCACGCGGTGGATACGCAGTATTTT

abundance: .
j_gene: TRBJ2-1
d_gene: .
v_gene: TRBV9
CDR3aa: CASSLDSDSYNEQFF
CDR3nt: TGTGCCAGCAGCTTAGACTCTGACTCCTACAATGAGCAGTTCTTC

abundance: .
j_gene: TRBJ2-2
d_gene: TRBD2
v_gene: TRBV27
CDR3aa: CASSWVAGEITNTGELFF
CDR3nt: TGTGCCAGCAGTTGGGTAGCGGGAGAGATCACGAACACCGGGGAGCTGTTTTTT

abundance: .
j_gene: TRBJ2-3
d_gene: .
v_gene: TRBV6-1
CDR3aa: CASSEGLDSDTQYF
CDR3nt: TGTGCCAGCAGTGAAGGACTAGACTCAGATACGCAGTATTTT

abundance: once
j_gene: TRBJ1-2
d_gene: .
v_gene: TRBV7-9
CDR3aa: CASSGSDRPPYGYTF
CDR3nt: TGTGCCAGCAGCGGGAGTGACAGGCCACCTTATGGCTACACCTTC

abundance: .
j_gene: TRBJ1-1
d_gene: .
v_gene: TRBV4-1
CDR3aa: CASSVAGVDTEAFF
CDR3nt: TGCGCCAGCAGCGTAGCCGGGGTAGACACTGAAGCTTTCTTT

abundance: few
j_gene: TRBJ2-4
d_gene: TRBD1
v_gene: TRBV5-6
CDR3aa: CASRHYRGKNIQYF
CDR3nt: TGTGCCAGCAGGCATTACAGGGGCAAAAACATTCAGTACTTC

abundance: .
j_gene: TRBJ2-7
d_gene: .
v_gene: TRBV28
CDR3aa: CASSLTGERLSYEQYF
CDR3nt: TGTGCCAGCAGCCTAACAGGTGAACGCCTATCCTACGAGCAGTACTTC

abundance: .
j_gene: TRBJ2-7
d_gene: TRBD2
v_gene: TRBV5-1
CDR3aa: CASSLPSGREDYEQYF
CDR3nt: TGCGCCAGCAGCCTTCCCTCTGGGCGGGAGGACTACGAGCAGTACTTC

abundance: .
j_gene: TRBJ2-7
d_gene: .
v_gene: TRBV6-4
CDR3aa: CASSDSWGHEQYF
CDR3nt: TGTGCCAGCAGTGACTCATGGGGCCACGAGCAGTACTTC

abundance: .
j_gene: TRBJ2-7
d_gene: .
v_gene: TRBV7-8
CDR3aa: CASSLVWEQDYEQYF
CDR3nt: TGTGCCAGCAGCTTAGTTTGGGAGCAAGACTACGAGCAGTACTTC

abundance: .
j_gene: TRBJ2-3
d_gene: TRBD2
v_gene: TRBV5-1
CDR3aa: CASSFSGGPRQDTQYF
CDR3nt: TGCGCCAGCAGCTTTTCGGGAGGGCCTCGGCAAGATACGCAGTATTTT

abundance: .
j_gene: TRBJ2-7
d_gene: TRBD1
v_gene: TRBV28
CDR3aa: CASSFRGQSYEQYF
CDR3nt: TGTGCCAGCAGTTTTAGGGGGCAATCCTACGAGCAGTACTTC

abundance: .
j_gene: TRBJ1-5
d_gene: .
v_gene: TRBV19
CDR3aa: CASDINLYSNQPQHF
CDR3nt: TGTGCCAGCGACATTAACCTTTATAGCAATCAGCCCCAGCATTTT

abundance: .
j_gene: TRBJ2-7
d_gene: .
v_gene: TRBV7-9
CDR3aa: CASSPGLYEQYF
CDR3nt: TGTGCCAGCAGCCCGGGACTCTACGAGCAGTACTTC

abundance: .
j_gene: TRBJ2-5
d_gene: .
v_gene: TRBV7-2
CDR3aa: CASSSYQETQYF
CDR3nt: TGTGCCAGCAGCTCGTACCAAGAGACCCAGTACTTC

abundance: .
j_gene: TRBJ2-7
d_gene: TRBD2
v_gene: TRBV2
CDR3aa: CASSEVAGPSSYEQYF
CDR3nt: TGTGCCAGCAGTGAGGTAGCGGGCCCCAGCTCCTACGAGCAGTACTTC

abundance: once
j_gene: TRBJ2-5
d_gene: .
v_gene: TRBV10-3
CDR3aa: CAISSWEGEETQYF
CDR3nt: TGTGCCATCAGCTCCTGGGAGGGGGAAGAGACCCAGTACTTC

abundance: .
j_gene: TRBJ2-7
d_gene: TRBD1
v_gene: TRBV7-9
CDR3aa: CASSPAQGRPYEQYF
CDR3nt: TGTGCCAGCAGCCCAGCACAGGGGCGGCCCTACGAGCAGTACTTC

abundance: .
j_gene: TRBJ2-1
d_gene: TRBD1
v_gene: TRBV5-4
CDR3aa: CASSFLGGAAVNEQFF
CDR3nt: TGTGCCAGCAGCTTTTTAGGGGGCGCGGCGGTCAATGAGCAGTTCTTC

abundance: .
j_gene: TRBJ2-7
d_gene: .
v_gene: TRBV27
CDR3aa: CASSSFAGGYEQYF
CDR3nt: TGTGCCAGCAGCTCTTTTGCCGGAGGCTACGAGCAGTACTTC

abundance: .
j_gene: TRBJ2-3
d_gene: TRBD2
v_gene: TRBV28
CDR3aa: CASSRRGASTDTQYF
CDR3nt: TGTGCCAGCAGTCGGCGGGGGGCCAGCACAGATACGCAGTATTTT

abundance: .
j_gene: TRBJ2-1
d_gene: TRBD2
v_gene: TRBV10-3
CDR3aa: CATGTTRSSYNEQFF
CDR3nt: TGTGCCACCGGGACTACAAGGAGCTCCTACAATGAGCAGTTCTTC